These 7 T cell receptor beta chains share one sample of origin, sequenced in a study of cytomegalovirus exposure and HLA in healthy donors (dated by TCRdb to 2016 to 2017). The library relied on the immunoSEQ multiplex PCR assay. For the multiplex PCR, a mixture combining 60 forward primers for TCR Vbeta segments and 13 reverse primers for TCR Jbeta segments was used. In its TCRdb copy, this immuneACCESS table keeps in-frame sequences only and misses some clones. Where compared with another copy, unresolved V genes explain less than half of these, and the others have no known cause. The sample records around 160,000 clones, about three quarters of which are singletons. The ten top clones hold approximately 2.9% of the sample. The sequenced sample consisted of PBMCs. The source of these receptors is a man aged 40-50 years in good health and CMV-seropositive.

In its sample, this clone was seen a few times. V and J are TRBV28 and TRBJ2-7; 10 bases are shared with TRBD2. The germline V gene has CDR1 MDHEN and CDR2 SYDVKM. The CDR3 has 17 amino acids. V was pared by 4 bases and J by 2 bases, with 11 bases of the junction left unmatched. CDR3 amino acids: CASSSSSGSDRPYEQYF. The CDR3 DNA reads TGTGCCAGCAGTTCCTCTAGCGGGAGCGACCGCCCCTACGAGCAGTACTTC.

The rearrangement uses TRBV7-6 and TRBJ1-1, with TRBD1 as a possible D gene (6 bases). Per germline, CDR1 SGHVS and CDR2 FNYEAQ. Trimming stripped 9 bases from V and 1 base from J, with 12 bases between. The CDR3 is made up of 13 amino acids. The CDR3 nucleotides are TGTGCCAGTACCATACAGGGGAACACTGAAGCTTTCTTT. Translation: CASTIQGNTEAFF. Using reference TRBV7-6 and TRBJ1-1 for the parts outside the CDR3, the full variable domain is GAGVSQSPRYKVTKRGQDVALRCDPISGHVSLYWYRQALGQGPEFLTYFNYEAQQDKSGLPNDRFSAERPEGSISTLTIQRTEQRDSAMYRCASTIQGNTEAFFGQGTRLTVV.

The chain has TRBV5-1 and TRBJ2-2; possibly TRBD2 for D (6 bases). CDR1 SGHRS and CDR2 YFSETQ come from the germline V gene. There are 14 residues in the CDR3. Trimming took off 1 base at V and 6 bases at J, with 10 bases between the two ends. The CDR3 loop reads CASSLRGEAGELFF. In DNA form, the CDR3 reads TGCGCCAGCAGCTTGAGAGGGGAGGCCGGGGAGCTGTTTTTT.

This rearrangement joins TRBV19 to TRBJ1-1; the match to TRBD1 covers 8 bases. V lost 10 bases to trimming and J lost 1 base; unmatched junction nucleotides: 2. This CDR3 region has 12 residues. Germline values: CDR1 LNHDA, CDR2 SQIVND (reference sequence). The CDR3 region is CATGQGNTEAFF. As DNA, the CDR3 is TGTGCCACCGGACAGGGGAACACTGAAGCTTTCTTT.

The chain combines TRBV6-5 with TRBJ2-5; 9 nucleotides agree with TRBD2. Gene TRBJ2-7 matches the end of the DNA better, so the J call may be wrong. Germline CDR1 MNHEY, CDR2 SVGAGI. The CDR3 is 14 residues long. The CDR3 reads CASSKREVSYEQYF. The CDR3 DNA reads TGTGCCAGCAGTAAGCGGGAGGTCTCCTACGAGCAGTACTTC.

This clone was picked up a small number of times. The chain joins TRBV6-5 to TRBJ2-7; D may be TRBD1 (6 bases). From germline, CDR1 is MNHEY and CDR2 SVGAGI. V was pared by 6 bases and J by 6 bases, with 18 bases between. The CDR3 has 14 amino acids. In DNA, the CDR3 is TGTGCCAGCAGGTGGACAGCACAAGGGTCCGAGCAGTACTTC. It codes for CASRWTAQGSEQYF.

The gene calls are TRBV2 and TRBJ2-7; D possibly corresponds to TRBD1 (6 bases). Looked up from germline, CDR1 is SNHLY and CDR2 is FYNNEI. This CDR3 region has 14 residues. V shed 7 bases and J shed 5 bases, with 18 bases lying between them. Written as DNA, the CDR3 is TGTGCCAGCAACGAACAGGGTCCTCCCGACGAGCAGTACTTC. Protein product: CASNEQGPPDEQYF.